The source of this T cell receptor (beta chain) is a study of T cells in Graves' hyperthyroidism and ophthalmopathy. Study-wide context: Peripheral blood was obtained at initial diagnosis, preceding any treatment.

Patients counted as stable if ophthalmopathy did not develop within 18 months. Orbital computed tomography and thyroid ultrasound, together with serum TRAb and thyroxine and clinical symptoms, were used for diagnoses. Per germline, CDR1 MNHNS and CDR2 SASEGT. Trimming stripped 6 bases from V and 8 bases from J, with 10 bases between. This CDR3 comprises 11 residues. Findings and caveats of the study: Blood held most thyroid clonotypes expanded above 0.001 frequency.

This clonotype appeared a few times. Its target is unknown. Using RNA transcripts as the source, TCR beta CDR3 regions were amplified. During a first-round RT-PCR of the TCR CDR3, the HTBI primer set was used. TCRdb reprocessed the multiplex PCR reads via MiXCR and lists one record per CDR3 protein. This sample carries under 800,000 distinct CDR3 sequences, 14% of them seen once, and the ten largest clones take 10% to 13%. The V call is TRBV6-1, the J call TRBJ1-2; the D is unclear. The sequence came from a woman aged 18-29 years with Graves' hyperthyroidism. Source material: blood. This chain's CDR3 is CASRGLLGYTF. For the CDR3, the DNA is TGTGCCAGCAGGGGGTTGTTGGGCTACACCTTC.